This entry lists 23 T cell receptor beta chains sequenced from one sample in a study of blood T cell repertoires in COVID-19. Produced via immunoSEQ multiplex PCR; TCRdb's table is partial and in-frame only. The data show about 140,000 clones, 85% to 90% seen once. Material for sequencing was peripheral blood. The receptors were gathered from a human donor in a cohort sampled during active COVID-19.

The chain recombines TRBV23-1 with TRBJ2-1; maybe TRBD2 (5 bases). TRBV23-1 is reported as an ORF; its role is uncertain. V lost 4 bases, J lost 7 bases, and 17 bases lay in between. The CDR3 is 15 residues long. The CDR3 protein is CASSRGNLSGNEQFF. The CDR3 DNA reads TGCGCCAGCAGTCGGGGTAACCTATCGGGAAATGAGCAGTTCTTC.

This chain joins TRBV30 and TRBJ2-7; a possible D gene is TRBD1 (6 bases). The length of the CDR3 is 11 residues. Germline V gene sequence: CDR1 GTSNPN, CDR2 SVGIG (reference sequence). Trimming took 6 bases from V and 3 from J, leaving 9 bases between them. CDR3 sequence: CACSQGYEQYF. The CDR3 DNA reads as TGTGCCTGTTCACAGGGCTACGAGCAGTACTTC.

This CDR3 reads CASSSPNSGAYEQYF. CDR3 sequence (DNA): TGTGCCAGCAGTTCCCCGAATAGCGGGGCCTACGAGCAGTACTTC. V gene TRBV28 combines with J gene TRBJ2-7, with 8 bases identical to TRBD2. V lost 4 bases to trimming and J lost 2 bases; unmatched junction nucleotides: 7. Germline V gene data show CDR1 as MDHEN and CDR2 as SYDVKM. There are 15 residues in the CDR3.

This clone was detected only once. The rearrangement links TRBV7-9 to TRBJ2-7, with 7 bases that match TRBD1. Germline CDR1 reads SEHNR; CDR2 reads FQNEAQ (reference sequence). With 5 bases clipped from V and 2 bases from J, the junction kept 3 bases outside the gene matches. This CDR3 comprises 13 residues. The CDR3 DNA is TGTGCCAGCAGCAATGACAGGGCCTACGAGCAGTACTTC. Its translation: CASSNDRAYEQYF.

The V and J genes are TRBV18 and TRBJ1-5; no definite D call. Germline CDR1 reads KGHSH; CDR2 reads LQKENI. The length of the CDR3 is 12 residues. Trimming left V 2 bases short and J 5 bases short, with 4 bases between. CDR3 DNA: TGTGCCAGCTCACCAGGAGATCAGCCCCAGCATTTT. Translation gives CASSPGDQPQHF.

The V call is TRBV14, the J call TRBJ1-1; possible D gene TRBD1, 6 bases. Germline CDR1 is SGHDN and CDR2 is FVKESK. The CDR3 runs to 14 residues. V lost 4 bases and J 3 bases, leaving 12 bases between the germline ends. CDR3 nucleotides: TGTGCCAGCAGCCTTTTCTCAGGGGACACTGAAGCTTTCTTT. Its protein product is CASSLFSGDTEAFF. Complete variable domain (other parts from reference TRBV14 and TRBJ1-1): EAGVTQFPSHSVIEKGQTVTLRCDPISGHDNLYWYRRVMGKEIKFLLHFVKESKQDESGMPNNRFLAERTGGTYSTLKVQPAELEDSGVYFCASSLFSGDTEAFFGQGTRLTVV.

The chain employs TRBV28 and TRBJ1-1, with 7 bases lining up with TRBD1. Trimming took 5 bases from V and 0 from J; bases not matched to a gene: 6. This CDR3 region has 15 residues. Germline-derived CDR1 and CDR2 are MDHEN and SYDVKM. This CDR3 reads CASSPSTGMNTEAFF. The DNA of the CDR3 is TGTGCCAGCAGTCCCTCGACAGGGATGAACACTGAAGCTTTCTTT.

The chain's CDR3 is CASSWTGQETQYF. CDR3 coding DNA: TGTGCCAGCTCTTGGACAGGGCAAGAGACCCAGTACTTC. The chain links TRBV18 to TRBJ2-5; 8 nucleotides align to TRBD1. Germline CDR1 and CDR2: KGHSH and LQKENI. This CDR3 contains 13 residues. Trimming cost V 6 bases and J 2 bases; bases outside gene matches: 2.

In the case of this clone: Other DNA sequences within the sample encode an identical CDR3. V is TRBV5-1 and J is TRBJ2-7; D gene uncertain. The CDR3 covers 12 residues. Germline lookup yields CDR1 SGHRS and CDR2 YFSETQ. Trimming left V 4 bases short and J 0 bases short, with 5 bases between. CDR3 region: CASSASSYEQYF. The CDR3 DNA follows: TGCGCCAGCAGCGCTAGCTCCTACGAGCAGTACTTC.

J is TRBJ2-2 and V is TRBV6-5; 10 positions match TRBD1. From germline, CDR1 is MNHEY and CDR2 SVGAGI. This CDR3 has 15 residues. V lost 6 bases and J lost 7; bases outside the gene matches: 8. CDR3 nucleotide sequence: TGTGCCAGCAGGTCCGGGACAGGGGACGTCGGGGAGCTGTTTTTT. It codes for CASRSGTGDVGELFF.

V usage is TRBV15 and J usage is TRBJ2-1; 10 positions agree with TRBD2. CDR3 size: 15 residues. Germline V gene data show CDR1 as LNHNV and CDR2 as YYDKDF (reference sequence). The ends lost 3 bases at V and 7 bases at J; junction bases unmatched: 6. CDR3 in amino acids: CATSRDLAGENEQFF. The CDR3 DNA sequence: TGTGCCACCAGCAGGGACCTAGCGGGAGAGAATGAGCAGTTCTTC.

This rearrangement joins TRBV4-1 to TRBJ2-5; TRBD2 agrees at 12 bases. Germline V CDR1 and CDR2: MGHRA, YSYEKL. CDR3 size: 17 residues. J lost 5 bases, V lost 5 bases, and 12 bases had no gene match. Here the CDR3 DNA reads TGCGCCAGCAGCTTAGGACTAGCGGGGTACTCGTCGGAGACCCAGTACTTC. Translation gives CASSLGLAGYSSETQYF.

The V call is TRBV18, the J call TRBJ1-5; a weak D match, TRBD1 (5 bases). CDR3 length: 16 residues. V dropped 5 bases and J dropped 0 bases, with 14 bases sitting between them. In germline, CDR1 is KGHSH, CDR2 LQKENI. CDR3 DNA: TGTGCCAGCTCATGGGGGAGGCCTTATAGCAATCAGCCCCAGCATTTT. This translates into CASSWGRPYSNQPQHF.

This chain connects TRBV6-4 to TRBJ1-2, with D hard to call. The germline CDR1 and CDR2 sequences are MRHNA and SNTAGT. V dropped 3 bases and J dropped 4 bases, with 12 bases sitting between them. CDR3 length: 14 residues. DNA for the CDR3: TGTGCCAGCAGTGAGCAGGATGGAGGCTATGGCTACACCTTC. This gives the protein CASSEQDGGYGYTF.

The rearrangement uses TRBV6-5 and TRBJ2-7; 8 positions match TRBD1. Trimming removed 9 bases from V and 3 bases from J; junction bases left unmatched: 10. Germline V gene lookup returns CDR1 MNHEY and CDR2 SVGAGI. The CDR3 runs 14 residues. The CDR3 nucleotides are TGTGCCAGTAGAGACGGGACAGGTAACTACGAGCAGTACTTC. Its translation is CASRDGTGNYEQYF.

This chain uses TRBV6-5 with TRBJ1-2, with TRBD1 matching over 7 bases. The CDR3 spans 14 residues. Germline V gene data show CDR1 as MNHEY and CDR2 as SVGAGI. V was clipped by 6 bases and J by 6 bases; unmatched bases: 10. This CDR3 reads CASRGATGMDGYTF. The CDR3 DNA reads TGTGCCAGCAGGGGTGCGACAGGGATGGATGGCTACACCTTC.

CDR3 region: CASSGRTSGSYEQYF. The CDR3 region has the DNA TGTGCCAGCAGCGGGAGGACTAGCGGGTCCTACGAGCAGTACTTC. The chain has TRBV3-1 (or the pseudogene TRBV3-2) and TRBJ2-7, with TRBD2 identical over 11 bases. The germline V gene has CDR1 LGHDT and CDR2 YNNKEL (reference sequence). This CDR3 is 15 amino acids long. V lost 5 bases to trimming and J lost 1 base; unmatched junction nucleotides: 4.

The chain employs TRBV9 and TRBJ1-1, with D perhaps matching TRBD1 (6 bases). Germline-derived CDR1 and CDR2 are SGDLS and YYNGEE. Trimming removed 3 bases at V and 1 base at J, with 7 bases between. CDR3 size: 13 residues. The CDR3 nucleotides are TGTGCCAGCAGCGAACAGGGGAACACTGAAGCTTTCTTT. Amino acids: CASSEQGNTEAFF. The full variable domain, with the rest looked up from reference TRBV9 and TRBJ1-1, is DSGVTQTPKHLITATGQRVTLRCSPRSGDLSVYWYQQSLDQGLQFLIQYYNGEERAKGNILERFSAQQFPDLHSELNLSSLELGDSALYFCASSEQGNTEAFFGQGTRLTVV.

Worth noting for this clone: Other DNA variants within this sample encode the same CDR3. The chain recombines TRBV7-9 with TRBJ1-1, with unresolved D. Germline V gene sequence: CDR1 SEHNR, CDR2 FQNEAQ (reference sequence). The V gene lost 5 bases and the J gene lost 1 base, with 8 bases spanning the gap. This CDR3 spans 13 amino acids. This CDR3 reads CASSKQENTEAFF. The CDR3 region has the DNA TGTGCCAGCAGCAAACAAGAGAACACTGAAGCTTTCTTT.

The chain employs TRBV28 and TRBJ2-1; 13 bases line up with TRBD2. Germline CDR1 and CDR2: MDHEN and SYDVKM. CDR3 length: 15 amino acids. Trimming cost V 5 bases and J 8 bases; bases outside gene matches: 6. CDR3 bases: TGTGCCAGCAGTGCCCGACTAGCGGGAGGCTATGAGCAGTTCTTC. Translation: CASSARLAGGYEQFF.

The chain links TRBV27 to TRBJ2-7; 8 positions match TRBD1. V lost 4 bases to trimming and J lost 7 bases; unmatched junction nucleotides: 12. The germline gives CDR1 MNHEY, CDR2 SMNVEV (reference sequence). This CDR3 comprises 15 residues. The CDR3 here is CASSSTMDRAREQYF. In nucleotides, the CDR3 is TGTGCCAGCAGTTCCACGATGGACAGGGCGAGGGAGCAGTACTTC.

The chain joins TRBV14 to TRBJ2-5; 7 nucleotides match TRBD2. V trimming: 5 bases; J trimming: 5 bases; junction bases outside the gene matches: 11. CDR1 and CDR2 (germline): SGHDN, FVKESK. The CDR3 covers 15 residues. CDR3 protein: CASSWTGGGSETQYF. CDR3 DNA sequence: TGTGCCAGCAGCTGGACCGGCGGGGGATCTGAGACCCAGTACTTC.

The J gene is TRBJ2-7, the V gene TRBV19, with TRBD1 matching over 10 bases. The V gene's germline CDR1 is LNHDA and CDR2 SQIVND (reference sequence). There are 14 residues in the CDR3. Unmatched junction bases numbered 9, after V lost 9 bases and J lost 4 bases. CDR3 loop: CASTTGQGNYEQYF. DNA of the CDR3: TGTGCCAGCACAACGGGACAGGGGAATTACGAGCAGTACTTC.